These T cell receptor beta chains were read from a single sample in a study of T cells in Graves' hyperthyroidism and ophthalmopathy. TCRdb re-analysed the multiplex PCR reads in MiXCR, keeping a single row per CDR3 protein. The sample contains approximately 720,000 distinct CDR3 sequences, approximately 19% of which appear only once. The material sequenced was blood. The source of these receptors is a woman between 50 and 59 years old with Graves' hyperthyroidism that later progressed to Graves' ophthalmopathy. The CDR3 runs from the conserved cysteine through the conserved F or W. Each record gives: CDR3 DNA, CDR3 protein, V gene, clone size, J gene, CDR3 length, D gene. A D gene is named only where the DNA matches it firmly. Expanded clones get a size class; other rows say once, few or many, or leave the size out.

TGCAGCGTTGAAGATAACGGGGAGGGGAGCTGCGAGCAGTACTTC	CSVEDNGEGSCEQYF	TRBV29-1	.	TRBJ2-7	15	TRBD2
TGCAGTGCTTTCAGGGGCGGGGAGCTGTTTTTT	CSAFRGGELFF	TRBV20-1	many	TRBJ2-2	11	.
TGCAGTGCTAGCCCCGCCGGCGGCCAGACTGAAGCTTTCTTT	CSASPAGGQTEAFF	TRBV20-1	.	TRBJ1-1	14	.
TGTGCCAGCAGCCCCGCGTTGGGGTACGGAAACACCATATATTTT	CASSPALGYGNTIYF	TRBV7-8	.	TRBJ1-3	15	.
TGCGCCAGCCGGGTAGAAGCGGGCGAGCAGTTCTTC	CASRVEAGEQFF	TRBV5-1	few	TRBJ2-1	12	.
TGTGCCAGTTGGGACAGGGGGCATCAGCCCCAGCATTTT	CASWDRGHQPQHF	TRBV2	many	TRBJ1-5	13	TRBD1
TGTGCCAGCAGGTCCGGACCGACACGCGCAACTAATGAAAAACTGTTTTTT	CASRSGPTRATNEKLFF	TRBV12-3/TRBV12-4	many	TRBJ1-4	17	.
TGTGCCAGCAGCCGTCGGGGGGCAACCTACAATGAGCAGTTCTTC	CASSRRGATYNEQFF	TRBV11-1	.	TRBJ2-1	15	.
TGCAGTGCGGATTCCGGGACTAGCTCCTACAATGATCAGTTCTTC	CSADSGTSSYNDQFF	TRBV20-1	.	TRBJ2-1	15	TRBD2
TGCGCCAGCAGCTTGGACAGTACGTTCTCCTACGAGCAGTACTTC	CASSLDSTFSYEQYF	TRBV5-1	many	TRBJ2-7	15	.
TGTGCCAGCAGCTTAGGTAGGGCGGGCACTGAAGCTTTCTTT	CASSLGRAGTEAFF	TRBV7-8	.	TRBJ1-1	14	.
TGCAGTGCTATAATGCCTGGGGGGGGGTCAGAGACCCAGTACTTC	CSAIMPGGGSETQYF	TRBV20-1	.	TRBJ2-5	15	TRBD2
TGCGCCAGCAGCCAAGATGAACAGTTAGCCATAACCCAGTACTTC	CASSQDEQLAITQYF	TRBV4-1	few	TRBJ2-5	15	.
TGTGCCAGCAGTCCTGTGGACAGCTATAGCAATCAGCCCCAGCATTTT	CASSPVDSYSNQPQHF	TRBV12-3/TRBV12-4	few	TRBJ1-5	16	.
TGCAGTGCACGGGACAGGGCATCGTCCTACGAGCAGTACTTC	CSARDRASSYEQYF	TRBV20-1	many	TRBJ2-7	14	TRBD1
TGTGCTAGCAGCACCCGGACTAGTTCGGAGACCCAGTACTTC	CASSTRTSSETQYF	TRBV7-7	.	TRBJ2-5	14	TRBD2
TGTGCCAGCTCACTACAACTAGCGGGGGACCAAGAGACCCAGTACTTC	CASSLQLAGDQETQYF	TRBV18	few	TRBJ2-5	16	TRBD2
TGTGCCAGCAGTAATGCGGGGGGGCCATACAATGAGCAGTTCTTC	CASSNAGGPYNEQFF	TRBV2	many	TRBJ2-1	15	TRBD2
TGTGCCAGCAGCCAAAGCGGGGGGGTGAGCACCGGGGAGCTGTTTTTT	CASSQSGGVSTGELFF	TRBV6-1	.	TRBJ2-2	16	TRBD2
TGTGCCAGCAGCTTAGTGACAGGGGTCGACGCCGGGGAGCTGTTTTTT	CASSLVTGVDAGELFF	TRBV11-2	.	TRBJ2-2	16	TRBD1
TGTGCCAGCAGCATCCTGGACAGGTACAAGGTCTATGGCTACACCTTC	CASSILDRYKVYGYTF	TRBV7-9	.	TRBJ1-2	16	TRBD1
TGCAGCGTCCTTGGGGACAGGGACTCCTACGAGCAGTACTTC	CSVLGDRDSYEQYF	TRBV29-1	.	TRBJ2-7	14	TRBD1
TGCGCCAGCAGCCAAGAACGGACGTCCTACGAGCAGTACTTC	CASSQERTSYEQYF	TRBV4-1	.	TRBJ2-7	14	.
TGCAGTGCTAGAGATACAGGGAATAACTATGGCTACACCTTC	CSARDTGNNYGYTF	TRBV20-1	.	TRBJ1-2	14	.
TGTGCCAGTAGTATAGTTCACAGTTTCACAGATACGCAGTATTTT	CASSIVHSFTDTQYF	TRBV19	few	TRBJ2-3	15	.
TGCGCCAGCAGCCAAGAAGATCGGGGGTATGGGCAGTACTTC	CASSQEDRGYGQYF	TRBV4-1	.	TRBJ2-7	14	.
TGTGCCAGACAATCGGCGGGGGCCAACGTCCTGACTTTC	CARQSAGANVLTF	TRBV7-9	many	TRBJ2-6	13	.
TGTGCCAGCTCACCGAAGACTAGCGGGGGAACCAATGAGCAGTTCTTC	CASSPKTSGGTNEQFF	TRBV18	.	TRBJ2-1	16	TRBD2
TGTGCCAGCAGTGAAAGGGGGTCGGCTGAAGCTTTCTTT	CASSERGSAEAFF	TRBV6-1	.	TRBJ1-1	13	.
TGCGCCAGCAGCCAAGGTCTCAGGTCGCAAGAGACCCAGTACTTC	CASSQGLRSQETQYF	TRBV4-1	.	TRBJ2-5	15	.
TGTGCCTGGAGTGGACTAGCGGGCACAGATACGCAGTATTTT	CAWSGLAGTDTQYF	TRBV30	many	TRBJ2-3	14	TRBD2
TGTGCCGTTAACGAGGACAGGGGGTCAACCGGGGAGCTGTTTTTT	CAVNEDRGSTGELFF	TRBV7-6	.	TRBJ2-2	15	TRBD1
TGTGCCAGCAGCCACGCGGGGGCCACGGGCACTGAAGCTTTCTTT	CASSHAGATGTEAFF	TRBV3-1	many	TRBJ1-1	15	.
TGCGCCAGCAGCCCTTGGACAGGGAGGGATGAAAAACTGTTTTTT	CASSPWTGRDEKLFF	TRBV5-1	.	TRBJ1-4	15	TRBD1
TGTGCCAGCAGCCCCTTCGGACAGGTCTCCTACGAGCAGTACTTC	CASSPFGQVSYEQYF	TRBV6-2/TRBV6-3	.	TRBJ2-7	15	TRBD1
TGCGCCAGCAGCTCCGAAGACAACCCCGATGAAGCTTTCTTT	CASSSEDNPDEAFF	TRBV5-1	many	TRBJ1-1	14	.
TGTGCCAGGAGACAGTCGAACACTGAAGCTTTCTTT	CARRQSNTEAFF	TRBV7-8	many	TRBJ1-1	12	.
TGTGCCAGCAAGACAGGGGGGTCAAGCACCGGGGAGCTGTTTTTT	CASKTGGSSTGELFF	TRBV6-2/TRBV6-3	.	TRBJ2-2	15	TRBD1
TGTGCCACCAGCAGAGATCGCCGGACAGATACGCAGTATTTT	CATSRDRRTDTQYF	TRBV15	.	TRBJ2-3	14	.
TGCAGTGCTAGAGGAGGAAAGGGGGCGAGGGCTGAAGCTTTCTTT	CSARGGKGARAEAFF	TRBV20-1	.	TRBJ1-1	15	TRBD1
TGTGCCAGCAGCCATTGGGGTCCCCAAGAGACCCAGTACTTC	CASSHWGPQETQYF	TRBV14	few	TRBJ2-5	14	.
TGTGCCAGCAGCGTAGGGGGAAGGGGGGACACTGAAGCTTTCTTT	CASSVGGRGDTEAFF	TRBV9	many	TRBJ1-1	15	.
TGTGCCAGCAGTTTTGGGGCCGGGCAGGGAAACTATGGCTACACCTTC	CASSFGAGQGNYGYTF	TRBV27	.	TRBJ1-2	16	.
TGCGCCAGCAGCCAGGGCTCCTTGGGTGAAAAACTGTTTTTT	CASSQGSLGEKLFF	TRBV4-1	many	TRBJ1-4	14	.
TGTGCCAGCAGTTTAAAACAGGGCAGCCAGCCCCAGCATTTT	CASSLKQGSQPQHF	TRBV12-3/TRBV12-4	many	TRBJ1-5	14	.
TGTGCCAGCAGCTTGTTACAGGAGGAAGAAGCTTTCTTT	CASSLLQEEEAFF	TRBV5-4	few	TRBJ1-1	13	.
TGTGCCACCATAGCGGGGGGGAGGTACGAGCAGTACTTC	CATIAGGRYEQYF	TRBV28	many	TRBJ2-7	13	TRBD2
TGTGCCAGCAGCCAAGACTCACCCCTCCACTTT	CASSQDSPLHF	TRBV3-1	many	TRBJ1-6	11	.
TGTGCCAGCAGTGCCCGCCCAGGGGTCTATGGCTACACCTTC	CASSARPGVYGYTF	TRBV27	many	TRBJ1-2	14	.
TGCAGTGCCGCTGGGGCGGGGGGCCTTTACGAGCAGTACTTC	CSAAGAGGLYEQYF	TRBV20-1	many	TRBJ2-7	14	TRBD2
TGTGCCAGCAGTTACGGGACAACGAACACCGGGGAGCTGTTTTTT	CASSYGTTNTGELFF	TRBV6-5	few	TRBJ2-2	15	.
TGCGCCAGCAGCCTGCTAACTAGCGGCCAAGAGACCCAGTACTTC	CASSLLTSGQETQYF	TRBV5-1	many	TRBJ2-5	15	TRBD2
TGCGCCAGCAGCCACGCTAGCGGCTTCGCAGATACGCAGTATTTT	CASSHASGFADTQYF	TRBV4-1	.	TRBJ2-3	15	TRBD2